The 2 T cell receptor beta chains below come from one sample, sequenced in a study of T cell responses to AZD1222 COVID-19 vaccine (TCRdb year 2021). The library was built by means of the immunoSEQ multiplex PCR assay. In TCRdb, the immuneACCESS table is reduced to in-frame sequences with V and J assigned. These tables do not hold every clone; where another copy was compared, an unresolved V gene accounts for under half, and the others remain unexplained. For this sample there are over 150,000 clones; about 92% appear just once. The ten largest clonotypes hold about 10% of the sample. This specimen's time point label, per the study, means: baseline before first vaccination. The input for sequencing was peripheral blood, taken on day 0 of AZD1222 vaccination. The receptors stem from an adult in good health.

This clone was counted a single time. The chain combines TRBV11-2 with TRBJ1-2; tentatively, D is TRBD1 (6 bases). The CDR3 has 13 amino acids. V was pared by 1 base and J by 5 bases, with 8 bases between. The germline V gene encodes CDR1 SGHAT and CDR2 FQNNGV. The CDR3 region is CASSLGGPYGYTF. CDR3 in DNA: TGTGCCAGCAGCTTAGGGGGGCCTTATGGCTACACCTTC.

As DNA, the CDR3 is TGTGCCAGCAGCTTAGACGGGAGGCGTACAGATACGCAGTATTTT. Protein sequence: CASSLDGRRTDTQYF. The genes are TRBV7-2 and TRBJ2-3, with TRBD2 identical over 7 bases. The CDR3 has 15 residues. From germline, CDR1 is SGHTA and CDR2 FQGNSA. After removal of 1 base from V and 3 bases from J, the junction contained 4 bases not matched to a gene. The entire variable domain, with the rest obtained from reference TRBV7-2 and TRBJ2-3, is as follows: GAGVSQSPSNKVTEKGKDVELRCDPISGHTALYWYRQSLGQGLEFLIYFQGNSAPDKSGLPSDRFSAERTGGSVSTLTIQRTQQEDSAVYLCASSLDGRRTDTQYFGPGTRLTVL.